The sequence of this T cell receptor beta chain was determined in a study of blood T cell repertoires in COVID-19. Repertoires were generated with immunoSEQ multiplex PCR, while TCRdb's copy carries only in-frame clones and drops some. The sample consists of about 35,000 clones, roughly four fifths of them appearing once. The CDR3 is 17 amino acids. V lost 0 bases, J lost 0 bases, and 2 bases stayed unmatched. CDR1 is SGHVS and CDR2 is FNYEAQ in the germline V gene. The sequence was obtained from a man aged 80 or over with active or convalescent COVID-19. Sequencing was performed on peripheral blood. This chain joins TRBV7-6 and TRBJ2-1; the match to TRBD2 covers 10 bases. CDR3 DNA: TGTGCCAGCAGCTTAGCGGCTAGCGGGAGCTCCTACAATGAGCAGTTCTTC. Translation gives CASSLAASGSSYNEQFF.